This entry concerns a single T cell receptor (beta chain). This clonotype was recorded at least ten times. Its antigen is currently not known. Base-call qualities are not available, and no considerably larger clone is one nucleotide away. The data belong to a study of CD8+CD57+ T cells in acquired aplastic anemia (dated by TCRdb to 2017 to 2018). Study-level background: DNA extracted from sorted CD4+ and CD8+ cells had a mean of approximately 3.5 ug, with a range of roughly 0.2 to 27.4 ug. CD8+CD57+ expansion was defined as frequency above the mean frequency observed in healthy subjects.

Patients chosen for sequencing had shown expansion of CD8+CD57+ cells by flow cytometry. Severe acquired aplastic anemia was diagnosed in all patients according to International Study of Aplastic Anemia and Agranulocytosis and Camitta criteria. No patient had received any therapy when blood was sampled. In the study, sorted CD4+ and CD8+ blood T cells from patients with severe aplastic anemia and from healthy subjects underwent deep sequencing of TCR repertoires. Patients were enrolled under clinicaltrials.gov protocols 00001620, 01623167, 00001397, 00071045, 00081523 and 00961064 in the USA. Ficoll-Paque density gradient centrifugation was used to isolate peripheral blood mononuclear cells. Before DNA was extracted, CD4+ and CD8+ T cells were sorted using either FACS or magnetic beads. Paper-wide results and their limitations: CD8+ Simpson's diversity did not differ significantly between patients and healthy controls (P=0.060). Some 31 CD8+ CDR3 sequences were shared between patients and controls but appeared highly expressed in patients and within their immunodominant clones.

TCR beta VDJ combination and CDR3 sequence profiling used genomic DNA as the template. An Illumina HiSeq 2000 was the platform used for TCR repertoire sequencing. From the authors' description of their analysis: TRBV/TRBJ rearrangement plots, CDR3 size and DJ length profiles, and Simpson's diversity index were used to evaluate the repertoires. The most abundant DNA sequence in the deep sequencing data was taken as the immunodominant clone. CDR3 amino acid sequences were screened for sharing across subjects and were compared with published repertoires and the VDJdb database. TCRdb cleaned the public reads at Q25 with fastp, built clones with MiXCR and kept in-frame beta chains. Identical CDR3 protein sequences are pooled into one entry, listed with their most common genes and DNA. TCRdb, not the original authors, processed these V and J calls. The sample data list around 200,000 distinct CDR3 sequences, and around 49% of these were observed just once. Together, the top ten hold about 20% of the sample.

The germline ends are 12 bases apart after V is trimmed by 1 base and J by 0 bases. From its cysteine to its phenylalanine, the CDR3 spans 17 amino acids. Left in the record is the CDR3 DNA by itself, 51 bases read in frame from the first base. The germline V gene (reference sequence) sets CDR1 to SEHNR and CDR2 to FQNEAQ. This sequence uses TRBV7-9 and TRBJ1-4, with a weak D call of TRBD1 (5 bases match). This clonotype originated in a human donor with aplastic anemia. Sequenced input: sorted CD4+, CD8+, or CD8+CD57+ T cells (not recorded which) from PBMCs. The bases are TGTGCCAGCAGCTTAGGACAGACCGTTGCAACTAATGAAAAACTGTTTTTT. Translated, this is CASSLGQTVATNEKLFF.